The next 14 T cell receptor beta chains were all read from a single sample in a study of T cell responses to AZD1222 COVID-19 vaccine. Assay used: immunoSEQ multiplex PCR; TCRdb lists only in-frame clones, some missing. The sample has 180,000 or so clones, roughly 91% seen once. The sample in question was peripheral blood, obtained 28 days after the second AZD1222 dose. The receptors here all came from an adult who received the AZD1222 COVID-19 vaccine.

J is TRBJ2-1 and V is TRBV11-2; tentative D call: TRBD1 (6 bases). The CDR3 loop spans 12 amino acids. V was shortened by 6 bases and J by 6 bases, with 9 bases between the two germline ends. CDR1 SGHAT and CDR2 FQNNGV come from the germline V gene. CDR3: CASSSQGNEQFF. For the CDR3, the DNA is TGTGCCAGCAGTTCACAGGGCAATGAGCAGTTCTTC.

The J gene is TRBJ2-7, the V gene TRBV4-2, with 7 positions matching TRBD2. This CDR3 spans 15 amino acids. After removal of 0 bases from V and 3 bases from J, the junction contained 5 bases not matched to a gene. CDR1 is LGHNA, CDR2 YNFKEQ, per germline. CDR3 in DNA: TGTGCCAGCAGCCAAGATTGGGGGGGGAGCTACGAGCAGTACTTC. This translates into CASSQDWGGSYEQYF.

J is TRBJ1-5 and V is TRBV7-2; TRBD1 is a possible D gene (5 bases). The germline V and J ends were trimmed by 5 bases and 3 bases, with 14 bases remaining between them. Germline CDR1 SGHTA, CDR2 FQGNSA. The CDR3 has 15 residues. In DNA form, the CDR3 reads TGTGCCAGCAGCCAGGGACCGTTTTCCAATCAGCCCCAGCATTTT. It is translated as CASSQGPFSNQPQHF.

DNA for the CDR3: TGCAGCGCCGGGACTAGCGGGAGAGCGGATACGCAGTATTTT. Translated, it gives CSAGTSGRADTQYF. The chain is built from TRBV29-1 and TRBJ2-3; the match to TRBD2 covers 14 bases. Germline V gene data show CDR1 as SQVTM and CDR2 as ANQGSEA. J gave up 6 bases and V 7 bases, and 6 bases lay outside the gene matches. The CDR3 totals 14 residues.

This clone has only one observation. The chain is built from TRBV3-1 (or the pseudogene TRBV3-2) and TRBJ2-7, with D uncertain. V was cut by 4 bases and J by 4 bases, with 11 bases left in between. The CDR3 consists of 13 residues. Germline CDR1 LGHDT, CDR2 YNNKEL (reference sequence). CDR3: CASSPLNHYEQYF. For the CDR3, the DNA is TGTGCCAGCAGCCCCCTCAACCATTACGAGCAGTACTTC.

This rearrangement joins TRBV12-3 or TRBV12-4 to TRBJ1-2; D is uncertain. This CDR3 is 11 amino acids long. V was pared by 2 bases and J by 8 bases, with 6 bases between. Written as DNA, the CDR3 is TGTGCCAGCAGTTTAAAAGGGGGCTACACCTTC. This encodes CASSLKGGYTF.

The table lists this clone with a count of one. The CDR3 DNA follows: TGTGCCAGCGATCCCCGGGTAGGCACCGGGGAGCTGTTTTTT. Translated: CASDPRVGTGELFF. The genes are TRBV2 and TRBJ2-2; D is undetermined. The germline V and J ends were trimmed by 8 bases and 4 bases, with 14 bases remaining between them. Germline CDR1 SNHLY, CDR2 FYNNEI. CDR3 length: 14 residues.

The rearrangement joins TRBV3-1 (or the pseudogene TRBV3-2) to TRBJ1-2; D gene uncertain. The V gene's germline CDR1 is LGHDT and CDR2 YNNKEL (reference sequence). With 5 bases removed from V and 2 bases from J, the gap between germline ends came to 6 bases. CDR3 length equals 12 residues. CDR3 amino acids: CASSGMNYGYTF. The CDR3 DNA is TGTGCCAGCAGCGGGATGAACTATGGCTACACCTTC.

The chain employs TRBV2 and TRBJ1-5; weak D call: TRBD1 (6 bases). Trimming cost V 2 bases and J 0 bases, with 17 bases left between them. Per the germline V gene, CDR1 is SNHLY and CDR2 is FYNNEI. This CDR3 region has 18 residues. The CDR3 sequence: CASSEWQGGGFSNQPQHF. The CDR3 nucleotides are TGTGCCAGCAGTGAATGGCAGGGAGGGGGATTTAGCAATCAGCCCCAGCATTTT.

The chain has TRBV5-6 and TRBJ1-2; TRBD1 might be the D (6 bases). CDR3 length: 15 residues. CDR1 is SGHDT and CDR2 is YYEEEE in the germline V gene. Between the trimmed V and J ends, which lost 3 bases and 4 bases, there was a span of 16 bases. DNA for the CDR3: TGTGCCAGCAGCTCTCGTAACAGGGACCTCTATGGCTACACCTTC. As protein: CASSSRNRDLYGYTF.

This chain links TRBV11-2 with TRBJ2-1; D call uncertain. V lost 5 bases to trimming and J lost 10 bases, with 18 bases between them. The germline V gene has CDR1 SGHAT and CDR2 FQNNGV. The CDR3 loop spans 14 amino acids. The CDR3 loop reads CASSAPRKSQEQFF. Written as DNA, the CDR3 is TGTGCCAGCAGCGCTCCTCGGAAGAGTCAGGAGCAGTTCTTC.

The chain recombines TRBV9 with TRBJ1-3; D is unresolved. In germline, CDR1 is SGDLS, CDR2 YYNGEE. The CDR3 sequence is 16 residues long. V was clipped by 2 bases and J by 4 bases, with 16 bases between them. CDR3 region: CASSVEGRLKGNTIYF. The CDR3 bases are TGTGCCAGCAGCGTCGAGGGCCGCCTGAAAGGAAACACCATATATTTT.

The chain is built from TRBV4-2 and TRBJ1-5; D is uncertain. Germline assignment: CDR1 LGHNA and CDR2 YNFKEQ. V shed 0 bases and J shed 6 bases, with 9 bases lying between them. The CDR3 contains 14 residues. In DNA, the CDR3 is TGTGCCAGCAGCCAAGAGCTTTTAAGTCAGCCCCAGCATTTT. It yields the protein CASSQELLSQPQHF.

The CDR3 DNA sequence: TGCGCCAGCAGCCCGGGACAGGGCCTCAACGAGCAGTACTTC. The encoded protein is CASSPGQGLNEQYF. The J gene is TRBJ2-7, the V gene TRBV4-1, with TRBD1 matching 9 bases. This CDR3 region has 14 residues. V shed 4 bases and J 5 bases; nucleotides not matched to a gene: 6. CDR1 MGHRA and CDR2 YSYEKL come from the germline V gene.